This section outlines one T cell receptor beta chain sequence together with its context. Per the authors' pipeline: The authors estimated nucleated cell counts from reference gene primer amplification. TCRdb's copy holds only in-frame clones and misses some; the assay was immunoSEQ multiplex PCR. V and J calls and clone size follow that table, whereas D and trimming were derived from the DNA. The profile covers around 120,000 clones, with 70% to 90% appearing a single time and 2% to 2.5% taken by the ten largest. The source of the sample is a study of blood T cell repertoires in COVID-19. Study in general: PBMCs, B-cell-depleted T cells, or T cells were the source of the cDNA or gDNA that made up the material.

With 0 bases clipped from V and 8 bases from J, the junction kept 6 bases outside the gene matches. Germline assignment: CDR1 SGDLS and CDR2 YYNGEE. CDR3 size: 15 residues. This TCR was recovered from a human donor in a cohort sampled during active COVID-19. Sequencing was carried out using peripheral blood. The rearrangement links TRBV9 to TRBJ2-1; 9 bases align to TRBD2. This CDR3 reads CASSVDGGGADEQFF. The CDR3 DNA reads TGTGCCAGCAGCGTAGATGGCGGGGGGGCGGATGAGCAGTTCTTC.